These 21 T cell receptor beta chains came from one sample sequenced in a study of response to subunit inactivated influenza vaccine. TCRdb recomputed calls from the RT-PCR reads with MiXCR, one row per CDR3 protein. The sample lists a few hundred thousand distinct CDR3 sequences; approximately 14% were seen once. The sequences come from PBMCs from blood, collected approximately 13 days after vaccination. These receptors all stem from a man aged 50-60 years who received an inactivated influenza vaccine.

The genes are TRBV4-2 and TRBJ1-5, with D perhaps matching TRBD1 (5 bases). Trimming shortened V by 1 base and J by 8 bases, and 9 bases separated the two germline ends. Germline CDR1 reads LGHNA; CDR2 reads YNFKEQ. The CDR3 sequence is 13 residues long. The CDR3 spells CASSQAGTEPQHF. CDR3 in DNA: TGTGCCAGCAGCCAAGCAGGGACGGAGCCCCAGCATTTT.

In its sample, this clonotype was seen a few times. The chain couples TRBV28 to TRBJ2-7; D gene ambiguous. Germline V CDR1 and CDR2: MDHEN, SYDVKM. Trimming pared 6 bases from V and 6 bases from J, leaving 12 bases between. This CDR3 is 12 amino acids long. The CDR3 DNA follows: TGTGCCAGCAGCCCCTCTCTGGCCGAGCAGTACTTC. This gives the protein CASSPSLAEQYF.

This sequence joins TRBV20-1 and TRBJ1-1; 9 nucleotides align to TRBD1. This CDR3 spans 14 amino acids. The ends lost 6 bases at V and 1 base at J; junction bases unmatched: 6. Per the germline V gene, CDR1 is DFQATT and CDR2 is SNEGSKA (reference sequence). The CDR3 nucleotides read TGCAGTGCCCTGAGACAGGGGGGGAACACTGAAGCTTTCTTT. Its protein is CSALRQGGNTEAFF.

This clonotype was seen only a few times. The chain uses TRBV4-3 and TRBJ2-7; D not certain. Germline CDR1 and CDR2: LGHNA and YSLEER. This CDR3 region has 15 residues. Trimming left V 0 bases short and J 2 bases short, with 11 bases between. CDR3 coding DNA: TGCGCCAGCAGCCAAGATTTAGGCGGAACCTACGAGCAGTACTTC. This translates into CASSQDLGGTYEQYF.

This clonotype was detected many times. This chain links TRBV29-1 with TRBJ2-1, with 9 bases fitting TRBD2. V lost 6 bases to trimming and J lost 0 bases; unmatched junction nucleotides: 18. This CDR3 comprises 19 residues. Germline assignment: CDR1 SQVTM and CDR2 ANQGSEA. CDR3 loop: CSVHVYSGGLLSSYNEQFF. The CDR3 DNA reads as TGCAGCGTCCACGTTTATAGCGGGGGCCTCCTGAGCTCCTACAATGAGCAGTTCTTC.

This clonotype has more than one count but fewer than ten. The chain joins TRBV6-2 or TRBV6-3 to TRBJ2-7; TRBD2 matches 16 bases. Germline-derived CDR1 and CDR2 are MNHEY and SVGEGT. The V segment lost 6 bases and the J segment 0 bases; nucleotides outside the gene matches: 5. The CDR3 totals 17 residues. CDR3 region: CASRPGLAGGPSYEQYF. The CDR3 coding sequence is TGTGCCAGCAGACCGGGACTAGCGGGAGGGCCCTCCTACGAGCAGTACTTC.

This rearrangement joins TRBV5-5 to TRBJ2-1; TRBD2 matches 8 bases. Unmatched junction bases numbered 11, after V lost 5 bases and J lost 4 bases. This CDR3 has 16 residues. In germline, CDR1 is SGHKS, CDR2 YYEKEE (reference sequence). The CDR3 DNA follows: TGTGCCAGCAGGGTTGGGATAGCGGGACCATACAATGAGCAGTTCTTC. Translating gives CASRVGIAGPYNEQFF.

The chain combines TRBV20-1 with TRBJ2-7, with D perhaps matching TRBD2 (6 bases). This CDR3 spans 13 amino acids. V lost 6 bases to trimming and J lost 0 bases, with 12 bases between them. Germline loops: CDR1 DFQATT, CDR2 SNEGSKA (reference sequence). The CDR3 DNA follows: TGCAGTGCCACGGACGGGAGCTCCTACGAGCAGTACTTC. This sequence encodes CSATDGSSYEQYF.

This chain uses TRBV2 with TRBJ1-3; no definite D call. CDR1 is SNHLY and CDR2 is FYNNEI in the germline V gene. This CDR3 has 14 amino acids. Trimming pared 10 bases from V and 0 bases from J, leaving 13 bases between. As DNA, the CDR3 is TGTGCCACCAGACGGGGATTCTCTGGAAACACCATATATTTT. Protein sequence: CATRRGFSGNTIYF.

The CDR3 region has the DNA TGCGCCAGCAGTCGAGGGGGGGTCTACAATGAGCAGTTCTTC. Translating it yields CASSRGGVYNEQFF. The chain combines TRBV4-3 with TRBJ2-1, with D perhaps matching TRBD2 (7 bases). V lost 6 bases and J lost 3, with 12 bases in between. This CDR3 comprises 14 residues. CDR1 and CDR2 from the germline V gene are LGHNA and YSLEER.

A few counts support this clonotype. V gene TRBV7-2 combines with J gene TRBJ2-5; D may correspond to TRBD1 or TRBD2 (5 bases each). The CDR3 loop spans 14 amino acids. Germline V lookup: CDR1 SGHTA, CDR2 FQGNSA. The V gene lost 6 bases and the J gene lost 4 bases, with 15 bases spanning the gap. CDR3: CASSQLGGTETQYF. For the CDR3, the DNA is TGTGCCAGCAGTCAGCTTGGGGGAACAGAGACCCAGTACTTC.

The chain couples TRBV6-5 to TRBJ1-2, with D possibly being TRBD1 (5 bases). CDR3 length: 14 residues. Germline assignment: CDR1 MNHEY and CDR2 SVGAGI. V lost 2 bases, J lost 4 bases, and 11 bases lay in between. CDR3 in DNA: TGTGCCAGCAGTTACGGTCCCCAGGGCTATGGCTACACCTTC. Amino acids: CASSYGPQGYGYTF.

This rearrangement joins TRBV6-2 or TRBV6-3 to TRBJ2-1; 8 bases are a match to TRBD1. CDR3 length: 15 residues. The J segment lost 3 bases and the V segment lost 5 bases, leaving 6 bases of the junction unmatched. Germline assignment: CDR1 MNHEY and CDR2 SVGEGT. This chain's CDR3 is CASSAPGQVYNEQFF. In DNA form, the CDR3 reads TGTGCCAGCAGTGCCCCGGGACAGGTCTACAATGAGCAGTTCTTC.

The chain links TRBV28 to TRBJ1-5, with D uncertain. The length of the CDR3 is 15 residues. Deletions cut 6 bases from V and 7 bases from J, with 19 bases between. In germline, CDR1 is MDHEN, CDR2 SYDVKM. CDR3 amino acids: CASSNAQWSSQPQHF. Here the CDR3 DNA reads TGTGCCAGCAGCAATGCACAATGGTCGAGCCAGCCCCAGCATTTT.

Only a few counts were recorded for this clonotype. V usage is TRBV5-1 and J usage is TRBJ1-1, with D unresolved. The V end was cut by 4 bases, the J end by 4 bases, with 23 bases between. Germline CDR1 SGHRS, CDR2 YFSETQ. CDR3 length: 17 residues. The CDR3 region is CASSLGGSTSRITEAFF. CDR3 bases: TGCGCCAGCAGCCTAGGCGGGTCCACGTCTCGAATCACTGAAGCTTTCTTT.

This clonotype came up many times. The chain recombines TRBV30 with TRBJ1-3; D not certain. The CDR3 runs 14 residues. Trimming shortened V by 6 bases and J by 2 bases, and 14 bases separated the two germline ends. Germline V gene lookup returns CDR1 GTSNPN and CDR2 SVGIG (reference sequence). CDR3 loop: CACQEAYAGNTIYF. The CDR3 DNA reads TGTGCCTGCCAAGAGGCCTATGCTGGAAACACCATATATTTT. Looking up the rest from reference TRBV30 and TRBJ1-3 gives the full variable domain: SQTIHQWPATLVQPVGSPLSLECTVEGTSNPNLYWYRQAAGRGLQLLFYSVGIGQISSEVPQNLSASRPQDRQFILSSKKLLLSDSGFYLCACQEAYAGNTIYFGEGSWLTVV.

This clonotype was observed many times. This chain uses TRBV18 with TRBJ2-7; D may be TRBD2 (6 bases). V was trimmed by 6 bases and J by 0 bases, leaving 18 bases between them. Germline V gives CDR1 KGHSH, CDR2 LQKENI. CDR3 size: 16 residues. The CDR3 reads CASSPLSGLSSYEQYF. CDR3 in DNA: TGTGCCAGCTCCCCCTTGAGCGGGCTAAGCTCCTACGAGCAGTACTTC.

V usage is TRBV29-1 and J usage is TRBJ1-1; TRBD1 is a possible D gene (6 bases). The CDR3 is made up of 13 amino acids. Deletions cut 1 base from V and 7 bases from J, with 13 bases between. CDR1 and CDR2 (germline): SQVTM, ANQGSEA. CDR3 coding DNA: TGCAGCGTTGAAGTCCAGGGGCGGGTTGAAGCTTTCTTT. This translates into CSVEVQGRVEAFF.

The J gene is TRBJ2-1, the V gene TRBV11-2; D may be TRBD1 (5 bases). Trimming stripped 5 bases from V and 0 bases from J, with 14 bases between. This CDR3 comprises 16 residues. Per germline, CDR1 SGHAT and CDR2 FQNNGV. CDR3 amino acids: CASSLTADSSYNEQFF. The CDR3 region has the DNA TGTGCCAGCAGCCTGACAGCAGATAGCTCCTACAATGAGCAGTTCTTC.

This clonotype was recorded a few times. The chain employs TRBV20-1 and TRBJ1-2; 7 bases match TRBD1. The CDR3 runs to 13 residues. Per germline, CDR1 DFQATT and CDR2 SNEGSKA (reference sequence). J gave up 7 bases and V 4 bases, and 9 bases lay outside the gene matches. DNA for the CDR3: TGCAGTGCTAAACAGGGGCTCGGTGTTGGCTACACCTTC. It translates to CSAKQGLGVGYTF.

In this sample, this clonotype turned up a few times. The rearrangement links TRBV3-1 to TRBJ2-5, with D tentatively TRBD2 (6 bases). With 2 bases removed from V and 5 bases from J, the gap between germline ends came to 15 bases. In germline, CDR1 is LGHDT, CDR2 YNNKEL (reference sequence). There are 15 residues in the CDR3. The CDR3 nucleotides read TGTGCCAGCAGCCAACGGGGGTCCCAACGGGAGACCCAGTACTTC. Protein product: CASSQRGSQRETQYF.